This TCR beta chain was obtained from a study of blood T cell repertoires in COVID-19. Whole-study context: Specimens from acute and convalescent COVID-19 originated in the United States, Italy and Spain. From T cells, B-cell-depleted T cells, or PBMCs came the material, which was cDNA or gDNA.

Produced via immunoSEQ multiplex PCR; TCRdb's table is partial and in-frame only. This table holds about 390,000 clones, just under 90% found once. The CDR3 covers 13 residues. The germline V and J ends were trimmed by 3 bases and 9 bases, with 12 bases remaining between them. Which cohort a participant joined came from the clinical history participants gave. All recovered Cohort 3 donors got two negative PCRs, got clearance, or saw symptom resolution. The receptor was derived from a woman aged 45-65 years who had recovered from COVID-19. The specimen sequenced was PBMCs or T cells enriched from blood (not recorded which). J is TRBJ2-1 and V is TRBV12-3 or TRBV12-4; TRBD1 is a possible D gene (5 bases). The chain's CDR3 is CASSLGRVGEQFF. The CDR3 DNA sequence: TGTGCCAGCAGTTTGGGCAGGGTGGGTGAGCAGTTCTTC.